This T cell receptor (beta chain) originates from a study of blood T cell repertoires in COVID-19. In this sample, this clone turned up once. Germline V gene data show CDR1 as SGHNT and CDR2 as YYREEE (reference sequence). CDR3 length: 15 residues. V was clipped by 5 bases and J by 2 bases, with 16 bases between them. This table comes from immunoSEQ multiplex PCR, and its TCRdb copy is limited to in-frame clones, with some not included. The sample yields some 240,000 clones, 84% seen once. The sequenced sample consisted of peripheral blood. The sequence derives from a woman aged 35 to 49 who had recovered from COVID-19. This chain uses TRBV5-4 with TRBJ1-1; a weak D match, TRBD1 (6 bases). In DNA form, the CDR3 reads TGTGCCAGCAGTCCACAACAGGGTGTAAACACTGAAGCTTTCTTT. Protein sequence: CASSPQQGVNTEAFF.